The following is a TCR beta chain sequence with its context. What it binds is not known. Researchers ran the PCR with 60 Vbeta and 13 Jbeta primers. Using immunoSEQ multiplex PCR, the repertoire was profiled, and TCRdb retains in-frame clones only, with some absent. Its table records approximately 120,000 clones. The record originates from a study of cytomegalovirus exposure and HLA in healthy donors. Study-wide results and caveats: The study dropped some indistinguishable V segments, TRBV6-2 and TRBV6-3 among them. TCR beta chains numbering some 160 were designated cytomegalovirus-associated.

The CDR3 runs 17 residues. Germline assignment: CDR1 LGHNA and CDR2 YNFKEQ. After removal of 0 bases from V and 6 bases from J, the junction contained 8 bases not matched to a gene. The clonotype originates from a man aged 18 to 30 in good health and CMV-seronegative. The specimen sequenced was PBMCs. The rearrangement uses TRBV4-2 and TRBJ2-1; 10 bases fit TRBD1. The CDR3 spells CASSQEGEWTGGNEQFF. The CDR3 DNA sequence: TGTGCCAGCAGCCAAGAGGGAGAGTGGACAGGGGGCAATGAGCAGTTCTTC.